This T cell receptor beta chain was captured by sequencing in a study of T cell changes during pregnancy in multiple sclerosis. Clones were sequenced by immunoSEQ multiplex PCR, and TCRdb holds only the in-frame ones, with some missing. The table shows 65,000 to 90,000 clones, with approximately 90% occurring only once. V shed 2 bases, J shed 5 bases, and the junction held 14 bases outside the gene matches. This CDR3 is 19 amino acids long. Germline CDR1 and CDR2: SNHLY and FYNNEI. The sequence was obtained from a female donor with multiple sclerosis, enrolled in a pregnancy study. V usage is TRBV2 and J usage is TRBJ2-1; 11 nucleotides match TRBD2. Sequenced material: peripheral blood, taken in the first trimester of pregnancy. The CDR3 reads CASSELFSGGDYAHNEQFF. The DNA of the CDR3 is TGTGCCAGCAGTGAACTTTTTAGCGGGGGGGACTACGCCCACAATGAGCAGTTCTTC.